This T cell receptor beta chain was profiled in a study of T cells after posttransplantation cyclophosphamide (dated by TCRdb to the mid-2010s). With regard to the full study: Using TRB sequencing, the study followed how the T cell repertoire rebuilt after myeloablative bone marrow transplantation with posttransplantation cyclophosphamide given as GVHD prophylaxis. Samples from about 33 PTCy-treated patients and approximately 15 related bone marrow donors of those patients were subjected to antigen receptor sequencing. TRB sequencing was performed on blood from all 35 or so PTCy patients with 1-year posttransplant specimens. In 3 patients, TRB sequencing was also performed on up to roughly 3 more blood samples taken 2 to 5.2 years after transplant, and in a handful of patients, pretransplant blood was also TRB-sequenced. TRA and TRB clonality were tightly correlated in 9 samples, so subsequent TCR analyses focused on TRB only. Public TRB sequences were compared against a database of over 3,600 sequences linked to responses to pathogens, tumor antigens, self-antigens and alloantigens.

Genomic DNA was used for TRB sequencing, which was performed with the immunoSEQ assay at survey resolution or with the hsTCRB kit. In the authors' own workflow: Initial read processing used immunoSEQ software, and repertoire analyses used the LymphoSeq R package. Clonality was calculated as 1 minus normalized Shannon entropy, and the Gini coefficient was also calculated for each TRB dataset. To infer phenotypes in unsorted samples, TRB sequences from sorted subsets of the recipient or donor were mapped onto unsorted samples from the same recipient. The table comes from immuneACCESS by way of TCRdb, which keeps in-frame sequences with V and J called. Part of the clones is missing from these tables; in studies checked, under half for an unresolved V gene and the rest for unknown reasons. V and J calls and clone size are copied from that table; D and trimming were computed from the DNA. The table for this sample lists some 53,000 clones; about 82% of them were counted only once. The ten largest account for about 3% of the sample.

The germline V and J ends show losses of 4 bases and 5 bases respectively, and no gene match explains 2 bases of the junction. Inclusive of the bounding cysteine and phenylalanine, the CDR3 is 13 residues long. CDR3 DNA only is kept here, 39 bases in frame from base 1. Via the germline V gene (reference sequence), CDR1 is GTSNPN and CDR2 SVGIG. With respect to this clone: There is no known antigen for this receptor. No much larger clone exists at a distance of one base, and base qualities are not known.

What the study reported, not specific to this receptor: The TRB repertoires of T cells infiltrating skin or the GI tract showed only limited overlap with the TRB repertoires found in blood. At 1-2 months, donor-recipient similarity was low but rose over the first year, and the later blood repertoires were often dominated by donor CD8+ memory clones. Across the roughly 40 patients, TRB clonality was highly associated with recipient CMV seropositivity and CMV reactivation, and diversity with PTCy was similar to that in the CNI/methotrexate controls.

PTCy-treated patients were drawn from a prospective multi-institutional clinical trial. Mononuclear cells from peripheral blood and bone marrow were separated by Ficoll-Hypaque density centrifugation and then cryopreserved. The sequencing sample was made of PBMCs. The receptor's source is a man aged 25-45 years with a blood cancer, CMV-positive, and with a related stem cell donor. The chain is assembled from TRBV30 and TRBJ1-6, and 7 junctional nucleotides match TRBD1. CDR3 sequence: CAWTGTDNSPLHF. The nucleotide sequence is given as TGTGCCTGGACCGGGACAGATAATTCACCCCTCCACTTT.